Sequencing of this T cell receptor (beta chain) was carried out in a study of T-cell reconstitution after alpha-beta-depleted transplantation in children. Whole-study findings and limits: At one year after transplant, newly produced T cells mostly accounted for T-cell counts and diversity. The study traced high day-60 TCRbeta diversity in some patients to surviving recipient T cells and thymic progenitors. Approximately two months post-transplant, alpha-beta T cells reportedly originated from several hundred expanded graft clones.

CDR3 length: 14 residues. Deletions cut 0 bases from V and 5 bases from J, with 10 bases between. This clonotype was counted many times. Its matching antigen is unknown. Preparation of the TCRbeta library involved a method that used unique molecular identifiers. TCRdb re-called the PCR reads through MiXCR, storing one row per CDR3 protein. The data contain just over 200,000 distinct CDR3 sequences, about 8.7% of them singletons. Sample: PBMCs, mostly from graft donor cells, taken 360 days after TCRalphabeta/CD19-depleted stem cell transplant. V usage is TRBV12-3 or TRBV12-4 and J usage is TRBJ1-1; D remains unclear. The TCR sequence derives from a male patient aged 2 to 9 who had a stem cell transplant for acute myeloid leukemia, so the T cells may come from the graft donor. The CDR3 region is CASSLASGLTEAFF. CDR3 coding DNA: TGTGCCAGCAGTTTAGCGTCGGGTCTGACTGAAGCTTTCTTT.